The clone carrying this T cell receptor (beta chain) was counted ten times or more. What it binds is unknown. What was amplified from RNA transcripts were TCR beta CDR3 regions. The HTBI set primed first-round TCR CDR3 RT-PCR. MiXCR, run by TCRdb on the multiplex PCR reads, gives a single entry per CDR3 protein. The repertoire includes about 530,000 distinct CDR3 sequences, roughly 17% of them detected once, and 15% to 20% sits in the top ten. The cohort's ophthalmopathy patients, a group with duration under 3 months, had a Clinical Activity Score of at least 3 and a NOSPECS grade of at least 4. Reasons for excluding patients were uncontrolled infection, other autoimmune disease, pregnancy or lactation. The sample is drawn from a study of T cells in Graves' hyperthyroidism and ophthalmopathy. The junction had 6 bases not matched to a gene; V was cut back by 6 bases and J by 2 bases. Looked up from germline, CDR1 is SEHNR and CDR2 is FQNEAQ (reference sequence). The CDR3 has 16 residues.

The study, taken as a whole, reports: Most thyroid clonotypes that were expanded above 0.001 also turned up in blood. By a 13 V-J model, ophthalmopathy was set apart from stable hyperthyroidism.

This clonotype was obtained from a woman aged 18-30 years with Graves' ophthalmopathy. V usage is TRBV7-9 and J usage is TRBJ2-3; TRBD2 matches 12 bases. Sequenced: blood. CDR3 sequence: CASRNGLAGITDTQYF. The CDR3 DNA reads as TGTGCCAGCAGGAACGGACTAGCGGGAATCACAGATACGCAGTATTTT.